The 26 T cell receptor beta chains reported below all come from one sample, sequenced in a study of blood T cell repertoires in COVID-19. Using immunoSEQ multiplex PCR, the repertoire was profiled, and TCRdb retains in-frame clones only, with some absent. Altogether over 300,000 clones are present, around 87% being singletons, with the ten largest covering 6.5% to 7%. The material sequenced was peripheral blood. The receptors originated from a man between 18 and 29 years old with active or convalescent COVID-19.

V gene TRBV5-5 combines with J gene TRBJ1-1, with D uncertain. With 0 bases removed from V and 0 bases from J, the gap between germline ends came to 9 bases. CDR1 is SGHKS and CDR2 is YYEKEE in the germline V gene (reference sequence). CDR3 length equals 15 residues. The CDR3, as DNA: TGTGCCAGCAGCTTGGTGAGCGATTTGAACACTGAAGCTTTCTTT. Its translation is CASSLVSDLNTEAFF.

In this sample, this clone turned up once. This sequence joins TRBV6-6 and TRBJ1-1, with 8 bases that match TRBD1. Germline V gene sequence: CDR1 MNHNY, CDR2 SVGAGI (reference sequence). The CDR3 consists of 15 residues. V was clipped by 5 bases and J by 5 bases; unmatched bases: 10. CDR3 sequence reads: CASSTPGQGGTEAFF. The CDR3 DNA reads as TGTGCCAGCAGTACCCCCGGACAGGGCGGGACTGAAGCTTTCTTT.

This clone was seen a handful of times. This chain joins TRBV27 and TRBJ2-3; 7 bases agree with TRBD2. The CDR3 is 15 amino acids. Germline assignment: CDR1 MNHEY and CDR2 SMNVEV (reference sequence). Trimming removed 6 bases from V and 1 base from J; junction bases left unmatched: 7. The CDR3 sequence: CASSRRDYRTDTQYF. The CDR3 DNA sequence: TGTGCCAGCAGCCGGAGGGACTACCGCACAGATACGCAGTATTTT.

This clone has just one count. This sequence joins TRBV27 and TRBJ1-1; tentative D call: TRBD1 (6 bases). The CDR3 sequence is 17 residues long. The V and J ends lost 6 bases and 2 bases respectively, with 22 bases between them. Germline values: CDR1 MNHEY, CDR2 SMNVEV (reference sequence). DNA for the CDR3: TGTGCCAGCAGGGACGGGGGGCTCACCGGAACTAACACTGAAGCTTTCTTT. It specifies CASRDGGLTGTNTEAFF.

The V and J genes are TRBV19 and TRBJ1-2, with D possibly being TRBD1 (5 bases). Germline V gives CDR1 LNHDA, CDR2 SQIVND (reference sequence). Deletions cut 2 bases from V and 6 bases from J, with 19 bases between. CDR3 length: 16 residues. In DNA form, the CDR3 reads TGTGCCAGTAGTATACAGGGCTCCACCCAAAAAGATGGCTACACCTTC. Translation gives CASSIQGSTQKDGYTF.

The chain joins TRBV10-2 to TRBJ2-1; TRBD2 aligns across 13 bases. Germline CDR1 reads WSHSY; CDR2 reads SAAADI. V was pared by 8 bases and J by 9 bases, with 7 bases of the junction left unmatched. The CDR3 length is 14 residues. The CDR3 nucleotides read TGCGCCAGCCGAGGACTAGCGGGAGAGGTTGAGCAGTTCTTC. Its protein is CASRGLAGEVEQFF.

V gene TRBV5-5 combines with J gene TRBJ1-5; 7 bases agree with TRBD1. The CDR3 is 15 amino acids. Germline V CDR1 and CDR2: SGHKS, YYEKEE (reference sequence). V lost 0 bases, J lost 6 bases, and 6 bases stayed unmatched. As DNA, the CDR3 is TGTGCCAGCAGCTTGGAAGGGGGCAGGGTTCAGCCCCAGCATTTT. Translated: CASSLEGGRVQPQHF.

This clone occurred once. The rearrangement uses TRBV28 and TRBJ1-2; D call uncertain. This CDR3 is 13 amino acids long. In germline, CDR1 is MDHEN, CDR2 SYDVKM. Trimming removed 5 bases at V and 8 bases at J, with 15 bases between. The CDR3, as DNA: TGTGCCAGCAGTCTTGAGGTCCCCTTCGGCTACACCTTC. Amino acids: CASSLEVPFGYTF.

V usage is TRBV4-1 and J usage is TRBJ2-5; TRBD1 matches 8 bases. V lost 0 bases to trimming and J lost 3 bases; unmatched junction nucleotides: 6. The CDR3 contains 16 residues. Germline CDR1 reads MGHRA; CDR2 reads YSYEKL. CDR3 protein: CASSQDFLQGEETQYF. The CDR3 DNA is TGCGCCAGCAGCCAAGATTTTTTACAGGGGGAAGAGACCCAGTACTTC.

The chain carries TRBV19 and TRBJ1-2, with 7 bases fitting TRBD1. V dropped 6 bases and J dropped 4; count of bases not matched to a gene: 11. Germline CDR1 LNHDA, CDR2 SQIVND (reference sequence). This CDR3 region has 15 residues. CDR3 DNA: TGTGCCAGTAGGGCTAGGACAGGCACGCTCTATGGCTACACCTTC. Translating it yields CASRARTGTLYGYTF.

The chain employs TRBV9 and TRBJ2-1; D is perhaps TRBD2 (6 bases). Germline CDR1 SGDLS, CDR2 YYNGEE. CDR3 length: 17 amino acids. V was trimmed by 3 bases and J by 2 bases, leaving 18 bases between them. This CDR3 is CASSGRGRPSTYNEQFF. The CDR3 DNA is TGTGCCAGCAGCGGGAGAGGGAGGCCTAGCACCTACAATGAGCAGTTCTTC.

The rearrangement joins TRBV12-3 or TRBV12-4 to TRBJ1-2; D possibly corresponds to TRBD1 (5 bases). Trimming shortened V by 3 bases and J by 4 bases, and 9 bases separated the two germline ends. The CDR3 is made up of 13 amino acids. CDR3 residues: CASSLQGIYGYTF. For the CDR3, the DNA is TGTGCCAGCAGTTTGCAGGGAATCTATGGCTACACCTTC.

V gene TRBV3-1 (or the pseudogene TRBV3-2) combines with J gene TRBJ1-5; 11 bases align to TRBD1. The germline V gene encodes CDR1 LGHDT and CDR2 YNNKEL (reference sequence). J was trimmed by 6 bases and V by 6 bases; bases with no gene match: 10. The CDR3 has 16 amino acids. This CDR3 reads CASSPAGTGGFQPQHF. The CDR3 region has the DNA TGTGCCAGCAGTCCGGCCGGGACAGGGGGTTTTCAGCCCCAGCATTTT.

This clone has just one count. The chain employs TRBV3-1 (or the pseudogene TRBV3-2) and TRBJ2-7; D remains unclear. The length of the CDR3 is 14 residues. The V end lost 4 bases, the J end lost 2 bases, and 12 bases lay between the germline ends. Per the germline V gene, CDR1 is LGHDT and CDR2 is YNNKEL (reference sequence). CDR3 amino acids: CASSPQTQTYEQYF. CDR3 DNA: TGTGCCAGCAGCCCTCAGACTCAAACCTACGAGCAGTACTTC.

The V gene is TRBV11-2, the J gene TRBJ2-4, with a possible D match to TRBD1 (5 bases). The germline gives CDR1 SGHAT, CDR2 FQNNGV. The ends were cut back, 5 bases at V and 8 bases at J, with 13 bases in the middle. The CDR3 contains 13 residues. The chain's CDR3 is CASSIQGWDIQYF. Here the CDR3 DNA reads TGTGCCAGCAGCATTCAGGGATGGGACATTCAGTACTTC.

This clone was seen once. The chain employs TRBV7-3 and TRBJ2-1; a weak D match, TRBD1 (5 bases). Looked up from germline, CDR1 is SGHTA and CDR2 is FQGTGA. V was trimmed by 1 base and J by 4 bases, leaving 11 bases between them. CDR3 size: 15 residues. CDR3 coding DNA: TGTGCCAGCAGCTTAAATTCCGGACAATACAATGAGCAGTTCTTC. The encoded protein is CASSLNSGQYNEQFF.

This chain links TRBV28 with TRBJ1-6, with unresolved D. This CDR3 is built from 13 residues. The germline V gene has CDR1 MDHEN and CDR2 SYDVKM. V lost 6 bases and J 7 bases, leaving 10 bases between the germline ends. CDR3 sequence: CASSGEPNSPLHF. The CDR3, as DNA: TGTGCCAGCAGCGGTGAGCCCAATTCACCCCTCCACTTT. The variable domain in full, completed from reference TRBV28 and TRBJ1-6, reads DVKVTQSSRYLVKRTGEKVFLECVQDMDHENMFWYRQDPGLGLRLIYFSYDVKMKEKGDIPEGYSVSREKKERFSLILESASTNQTSMYLCASSGEPNSPLHFGNGTRLTVT.

V is TRBV9 and J is TRBJ2-2; TRBD2 matches 9 bases. The length of the CDR3 is 15 residues. The junction had 10 bases not matched to a gene; V was cut back by 7 bases and J by 6 bases. Germline CDR1 and CDR2: SGDLS and YYNGEE. The CDR3 DNA follows: TGTGCCAGCGCCATTTCCGGGACTAGCCCCGGGGAGCTGTTTTTT. It specifies CASAISGTSPGELFF.

This chain joins TRBV19 and TRBJ2-7, with 8 bases fitting TRBD2. CDR3 length equals 15 residues. Trimming removed 4 bases from V and 0 bases from J; junction bases left unmatched: 5. Germline V gene data show CDR1 as LNHDA and CDR2 as SQIVND (reference sequence). The CDR3: CASSTPGTSSYEQYF. Here the CDR3 DNA reads TGTGCCAGTAGTACCCCCGGGACTAGCTCCTACGAGCAGTACTTC.

The genes are TRBV14 and TRBJ2-3; no clear D. The germline V gene encodes CDR1 SGHDN and CDR2 FVKESK. The CDR3 consists of 16 residues. The ends were cut back, 0 bases at V and 9 bases at J, with 19 bases in the middle. The CDR3 sequence: CASSQDVGSEPGTQYF. CDR3 nucleotides: TGTGCCAGCAGCCAAGACGTCGGGTCAGAACCTGGGACGCAGTATTTT.

The gene calls are TRBV13 and TRBJ2-7; 8 positions agree with TRBD2. Germline V CDR1 and CDR2: PRHDT, FYEKMQ (reference sequence). This CDR3 contains 16 residues. J gave up 0 bases and V 2 bases, and 6 bases lay outside the gene matches. The CDR3 bases are TGTGCCAGCAGCTTAAGCCCGGGAGGGAGCTCCTACGAGCAGTACTTC. Its protein is CASSLSPGGSSYEQYF.

The chain uses TRBV7-2 and TRBJ1-2; D call uncertain. The CDR3 is made up of 13 amino acids. The V end lost 5 bases, the J end lost 1 base, and 8 bases lay between the germline ends. In germline, CDR1 is SGHTA, CDR2 FQGNSA. CDR3 sequence: CASSPRSNYGYTF. DNA for the CDR3: TGTGCCAGCAGCCCCCGCAGTAACTATGGCTACACCTTC.

The CDR3 region is CSVGSSGSSDTQYF. Here the CDR3 DNA reads TGCAGCGTTGGCTCTAGCGGGAGTTCAGATACGCAGTATTTT. The chain uses TRBV29-1 and TRBJ2-3, with TRBD2 matching over 10 bases. CDR1 SQVTM and CDR2 ANQGSEA come from the germline V gene. The CDR3 loop spans 14 amino acids. V lost 4 bases, J lost 4 bases, and 5 bases stayed unmatched.

CDR3 coding DNA: TGTGCCAGCAGCCAAGTGGCGGGATTTAATGAAAAACTGTTTTTT. Its protein is CASSQVAGFNEKLFF. The chain recombines TRBV3-1 (or the pseudogene TRBV3-2) with TRBJ1-4; D is unclear. The CDR3 is 15 residues long. Per germline, CDR1 LGHDT and CDR2 YNNKEL (reference sequence). The V end lost 1 base, the J end lost 4 bases, and 10 bases lay between the germline ends.

This clone appeared a single time. This rearrangement joins TRBV7-7 to TRBJ2-5; 7 nucleotides match TRBD2. V was clipped by 4 bases and J by 3 bases; unmatched bases: 2. CDR1 and CDR2 (germline): SSHAT, FNYEAQ (reference sequence). The CDR3 extends over 13 amino acids. The CDR3 DNA reads TGTGCCAGCAGCTCCGGACTAGAAGAGACCCAGTACTTC. Protein product: CASSSGLEETQYF.

V is TRBV6-6 and J is TRBJ1-2; TRBD1 is a possible D gene (6 bases). The V and J ends lost 4 bases and 2 bases respectively, with 11 bases between them. Germline V gives CDR1 MNHNY, CDR2 SVGAGI (reference sequence). The CDR3 loop spans 14 amino acids. The CDR3 sequence is CASSLGQSNYGYTF. CDR3 bases: TGTGCCAGCAGTTTAGGACAGTCGAACTATGGCTACACCTTC.